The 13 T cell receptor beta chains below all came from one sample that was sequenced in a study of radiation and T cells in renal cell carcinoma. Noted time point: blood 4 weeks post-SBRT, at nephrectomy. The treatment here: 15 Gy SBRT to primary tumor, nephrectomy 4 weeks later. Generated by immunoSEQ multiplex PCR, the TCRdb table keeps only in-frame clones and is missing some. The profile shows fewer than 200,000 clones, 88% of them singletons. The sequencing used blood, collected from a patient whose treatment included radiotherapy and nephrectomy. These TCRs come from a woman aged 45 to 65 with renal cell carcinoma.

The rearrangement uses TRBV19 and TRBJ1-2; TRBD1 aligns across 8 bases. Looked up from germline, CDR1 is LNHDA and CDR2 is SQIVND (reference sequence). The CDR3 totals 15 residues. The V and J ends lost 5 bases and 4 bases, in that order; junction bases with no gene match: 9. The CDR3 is CASSPQGVGVYGYTF. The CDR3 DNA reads TGTGCCAGTAGTCCACAGGGGGTTGGCGTCTATGGCTACACCTTC.

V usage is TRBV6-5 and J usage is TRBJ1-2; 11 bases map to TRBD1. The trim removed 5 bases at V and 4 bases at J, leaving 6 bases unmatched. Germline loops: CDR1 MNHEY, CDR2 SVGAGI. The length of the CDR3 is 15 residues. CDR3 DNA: TGTGCCAGCAGTCAGAGGACAGGGGGCATCTATGGCTACACCTTC. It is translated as CASSQRTGGIYGYTF.

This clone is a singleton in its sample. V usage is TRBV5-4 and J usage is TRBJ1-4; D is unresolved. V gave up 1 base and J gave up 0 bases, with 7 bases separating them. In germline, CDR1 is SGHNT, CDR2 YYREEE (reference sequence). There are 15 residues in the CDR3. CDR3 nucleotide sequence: TGTGCCAGCAGCTTGAGACCCGCAACTAATGAAAAACTGTTTTTT. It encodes CASSLRPATNEKLFF.

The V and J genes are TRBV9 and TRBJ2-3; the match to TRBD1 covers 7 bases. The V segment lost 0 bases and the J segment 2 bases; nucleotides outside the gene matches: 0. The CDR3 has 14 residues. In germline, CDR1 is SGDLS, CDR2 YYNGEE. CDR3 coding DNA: TGTGCCAGCAGCGTAGAGGGGGCCACAGATACGCAGTATTTT. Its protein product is CASSVEGATDTQYF.

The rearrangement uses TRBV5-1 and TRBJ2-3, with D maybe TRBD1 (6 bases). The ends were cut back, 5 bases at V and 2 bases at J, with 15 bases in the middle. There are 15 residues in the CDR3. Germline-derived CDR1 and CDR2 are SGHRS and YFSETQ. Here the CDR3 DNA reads TGCGCCAGCAGGCTGACAGGATGGAACACAGATACGCAGTATTTT. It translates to CASRLTGWNTDTQYF.

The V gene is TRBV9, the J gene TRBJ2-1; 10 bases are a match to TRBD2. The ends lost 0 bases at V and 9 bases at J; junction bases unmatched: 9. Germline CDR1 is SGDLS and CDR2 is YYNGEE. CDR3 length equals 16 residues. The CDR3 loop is CASSVGSGGAGGEQFF. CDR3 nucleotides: TGTGCCAGCAGCGTAGGAAGCGGGGGGGCTGGAGGTGAGCAGTTCTTC.

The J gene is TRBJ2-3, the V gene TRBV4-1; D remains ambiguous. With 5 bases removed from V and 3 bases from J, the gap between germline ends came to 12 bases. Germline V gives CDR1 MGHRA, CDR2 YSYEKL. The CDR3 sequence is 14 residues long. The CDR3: CASSSRERTDTQYF. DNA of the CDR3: TGCGCCAGCAGCTCTCGAGAGAGGACAGATACGCAGTATTTT.

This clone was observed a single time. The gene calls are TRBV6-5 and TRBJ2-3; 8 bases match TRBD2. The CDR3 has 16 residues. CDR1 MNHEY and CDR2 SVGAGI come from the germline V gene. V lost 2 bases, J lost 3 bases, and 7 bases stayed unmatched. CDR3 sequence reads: CASSYGAGGPTDTQYF. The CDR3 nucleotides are TGTGCCAGCAGTTACGGGGCGGGGGGTCCTACAGATACGCAGTATTTT.

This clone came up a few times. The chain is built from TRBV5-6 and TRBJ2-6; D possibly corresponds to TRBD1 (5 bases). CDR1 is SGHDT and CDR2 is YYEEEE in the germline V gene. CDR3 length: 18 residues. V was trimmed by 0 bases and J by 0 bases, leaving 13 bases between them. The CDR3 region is CASSLGQLRDSGANVLTF. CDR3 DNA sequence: TGTGCCAGCAGCTTGGGACAGCTCCGTGACTCTGGGGCCAACGTCCTGACTTTC.

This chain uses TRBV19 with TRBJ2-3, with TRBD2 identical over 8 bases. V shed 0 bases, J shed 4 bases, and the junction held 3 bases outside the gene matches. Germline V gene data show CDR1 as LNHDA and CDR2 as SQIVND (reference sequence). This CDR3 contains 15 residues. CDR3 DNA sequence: TGTGCCAGTAGTATAGAAGCGGGGGACGCAGATACGCAGTATTTT. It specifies CASSIEAGDADTQYF.

CDR3 sequence reads: CASSLGTGTANQPQHF. CDR3 sequence (DNA): TGCGCCAGCAGCTTGGGGACCGGGACAGCAAATCAGCCCCAGCATTTT. The V gene is TRBV5-1, the J gene TRBJ1-5; 7 positions agree with TRBD1. V shed 0 bases, J shed 4 bases, and the junction held 7 bases outside the gene matches. CDR3 length: 16 residues. Germline CDR1 reads SGHRS; CDR2 reads YFSETQ.

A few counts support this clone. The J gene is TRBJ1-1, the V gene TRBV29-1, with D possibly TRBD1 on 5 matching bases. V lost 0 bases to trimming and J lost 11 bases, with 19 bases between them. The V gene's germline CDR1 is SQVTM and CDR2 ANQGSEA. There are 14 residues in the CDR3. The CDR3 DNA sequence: TGCAGCGTTGAAGATCTTTGGGGCGGGGGTAATGCTTTCTTT. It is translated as CSVEDLWGGGNAFF.

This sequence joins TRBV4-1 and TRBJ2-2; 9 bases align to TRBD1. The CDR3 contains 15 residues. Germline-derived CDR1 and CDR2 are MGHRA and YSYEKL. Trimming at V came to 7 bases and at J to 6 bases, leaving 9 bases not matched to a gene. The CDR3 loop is CASTQGDRVPGELFF. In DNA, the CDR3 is TGCGCCAGCACCCAGGGGGACAGGGTGCCCGGGGAGCTGTTTTTT.